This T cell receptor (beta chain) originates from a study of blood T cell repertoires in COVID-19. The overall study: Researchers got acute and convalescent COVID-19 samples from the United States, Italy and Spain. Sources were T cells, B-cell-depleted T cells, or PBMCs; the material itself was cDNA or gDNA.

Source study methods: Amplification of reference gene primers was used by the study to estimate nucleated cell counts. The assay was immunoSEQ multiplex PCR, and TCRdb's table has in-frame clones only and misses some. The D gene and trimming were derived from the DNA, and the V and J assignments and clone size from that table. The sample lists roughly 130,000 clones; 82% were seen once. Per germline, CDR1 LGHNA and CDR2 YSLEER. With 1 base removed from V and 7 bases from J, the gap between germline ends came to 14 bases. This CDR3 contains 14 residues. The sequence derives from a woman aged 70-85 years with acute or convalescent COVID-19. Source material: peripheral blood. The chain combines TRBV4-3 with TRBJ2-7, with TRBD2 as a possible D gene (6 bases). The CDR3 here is CASSQVASRGEQYF. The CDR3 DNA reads TGCGCCAGCAGCCAAGTTGCCTCTCGGGGGGAGCAGTACTTC.